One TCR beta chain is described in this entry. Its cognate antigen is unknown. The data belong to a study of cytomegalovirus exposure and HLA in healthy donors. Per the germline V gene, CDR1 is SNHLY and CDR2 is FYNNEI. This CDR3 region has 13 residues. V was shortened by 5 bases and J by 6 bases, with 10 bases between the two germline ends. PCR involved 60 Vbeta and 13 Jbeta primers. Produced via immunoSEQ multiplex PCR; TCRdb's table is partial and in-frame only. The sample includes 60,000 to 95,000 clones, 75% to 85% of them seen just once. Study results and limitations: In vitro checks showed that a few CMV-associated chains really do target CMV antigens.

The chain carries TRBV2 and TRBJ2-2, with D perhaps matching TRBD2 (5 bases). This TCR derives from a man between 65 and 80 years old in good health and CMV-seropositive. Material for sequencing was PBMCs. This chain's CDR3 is CASSYERAGELFF. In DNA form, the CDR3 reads TGTGCCAGCAGTTACGAGAGGGCCGGGGAGCTGTTTTTT. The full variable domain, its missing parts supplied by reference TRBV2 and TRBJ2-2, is EPEVTQTPSHQVTQMGQEVILRCVPISNHLYFYWYRQILGQKVEFLVSFYNNEISEKSEIFDDQFSVERPDGSNFTLKIRSTKLEDSAMYFCASSYERAGELFFGEGSRLTVL.